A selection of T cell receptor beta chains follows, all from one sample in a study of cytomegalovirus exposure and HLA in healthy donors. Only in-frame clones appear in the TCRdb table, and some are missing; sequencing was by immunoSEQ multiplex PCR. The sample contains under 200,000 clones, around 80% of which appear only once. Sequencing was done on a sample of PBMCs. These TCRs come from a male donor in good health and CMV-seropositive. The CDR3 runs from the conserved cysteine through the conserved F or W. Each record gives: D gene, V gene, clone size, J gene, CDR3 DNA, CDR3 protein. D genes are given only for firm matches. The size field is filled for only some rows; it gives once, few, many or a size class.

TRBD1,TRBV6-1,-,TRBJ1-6,TGTGCCAGCAGTAAAGGGGACAGGGGCTATAATTCACCCCTCCACTTT,CASSKGDRGYNSPLHF
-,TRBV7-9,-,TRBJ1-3,TGTGCCAGCAGGGGGCGATCTGGAAACACCATATATTTT,CASRGRSGNTIYF
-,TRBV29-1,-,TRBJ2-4,TGCAGCGTTGGTCCCAGGTCCGACATTCAGTACTTC,CSVGPRSDIQYF
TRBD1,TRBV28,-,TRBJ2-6,TGTGCCAGCAGTTTTACGGGACAGGGCCGCGTTAGCTCTGGGGCCAACGTCCTGACTTTC,CASSFTGQGRVSSGANVLTF
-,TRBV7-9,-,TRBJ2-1,TGTGCCAGCAGCTCCCGTGGAACAGGGTACACCTACAATGAGCAGTTCTTC,CASSSRGTGYTYNEQFF
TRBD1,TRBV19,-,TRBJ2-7,TGTGCCAGTAGTATAGTCCCAGGGGGCTACGAGCAGTACTTC,CASSIVPGGYEQYF
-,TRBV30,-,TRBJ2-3,TGTGCCTCCTCGATCGGGGGGCGCGTCACAAATACGCAGTATTTT,CASSIGGRVTNTQYF
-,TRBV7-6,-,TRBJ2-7,TGTGCCAGCAGCCACCCCGGGATAGAGCAGTACTTC,CASSHPGIEQYF
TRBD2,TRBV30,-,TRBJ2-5,TGTGCCTGGAATCGAATCCGCGGAACTAGCGGGAGGAGGGAGCAAGAGACCCAGTACTTC,CAWNRIRGTSGRREQETQYF
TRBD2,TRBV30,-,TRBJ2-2,TGTGCCTGGACCAAGAGCGGGAGAATGGGAAACGGGGAGCTGTTTTTT,CAWTKSGRMGNGELFF
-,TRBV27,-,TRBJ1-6,TGTGCCAGCAGTTTTATGGGACATTTTAATTCACCCCTCCACTTT,CASSFMGHFNSPLHF
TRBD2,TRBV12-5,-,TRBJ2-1,TGTGCTAGTGGTCCTCCCCCGACTAGCGGGAGCTCCTACAATGAGCAGTTCTTC,CASGPPPTSGSSYNEQFF
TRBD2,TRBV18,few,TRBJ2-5,TGTGCCAGCTCACCGTCACTAGCGGGAGCAGAGACCCAGTACTTC,CASSPSLAGAETQYF
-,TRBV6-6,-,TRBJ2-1,TGTGCCAGCAGTTACAACTTTTACAATGAGCAGTTCTTC,CASSYNFYNEQFF
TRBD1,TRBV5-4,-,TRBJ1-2,TGTGCCAGCAGCCTTGGGACAGGGGTTCCTTCTTATGGCTACACCTTC,CASSLGTGVPSYGYTF
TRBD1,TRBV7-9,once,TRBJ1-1,TGTTCCAGCAGCCACACGACAGGGGCGAACACTGAAGCTTTCTTT,CSSSHTTGANTEAFF
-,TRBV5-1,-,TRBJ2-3,TGCGCCAGCACCGACAGACCAGTATTGGGGACAGATACGCAGTATTTT,CASTDRPVLGTDTQYF
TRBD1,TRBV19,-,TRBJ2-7,TGTGCCAGTAGTTCTTACCGGGACAGCTCCTACGAGCAGTACTTC,CASSSYRDSSYEQYF
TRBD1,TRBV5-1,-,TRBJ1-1,TGCGCCAGCAGCTTCGGGACAGGGTCCGGCACTGAAGCTTTCTTT,CASSFGTGSGTEAFF
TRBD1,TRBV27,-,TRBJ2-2,TGTGCCAGCAGTTCTATGACAGGGGGAAACACCGGGGAGCTGTTTTTT,CASSSMTGGNTGELFF
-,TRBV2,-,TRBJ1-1,TGTGCCAGCAGGGGGACACGAGGTTGGACCGAAGCTTTCTTT,CASRGTRGWTEAFF
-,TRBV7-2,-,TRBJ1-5,TGTGCCAGCAGGTCAGGGTGGGACAATCAGCCCCAGCATTTT,CASRSGWDNQPQHF
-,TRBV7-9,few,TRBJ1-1,TGTGCCAGCAGCTTTGCCGACGCCACGGGGAACACTGAAGCTTTCTTT,CASSFADATGNTEAFF
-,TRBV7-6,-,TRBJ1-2,TGTGCCAGCAGCCGGCGGGTGGCTGGGGAGGGCTACACCTTC,CASSRRVAGEGYTF
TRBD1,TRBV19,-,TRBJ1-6,TGTGCCAGTACTCGGGACAGGGATAATTCACCCCTCCACTTT,CASTRDRDNSPLHF
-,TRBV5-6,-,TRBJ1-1,TGTGCCAGCAGCTTGGGAGGGTTCACTGAAGCTTTCTTT,CASSLGGFTEAFF
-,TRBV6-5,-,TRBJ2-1,TGTGCCAGCAGTTACAGGGGAGGTGAGCAGTTCTTC,CASSYRGGEQFF
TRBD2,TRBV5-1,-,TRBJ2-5,TGCGCCAGCATCCCCGGGGACTATCAGAGCGAGACCCAGTACTTC,CASIPGDYQSETQYF
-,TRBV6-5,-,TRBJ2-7,TGTGCCAGCAGCGGGGTGGCAGGGGAGAGCGAGCAGTACTTC,CASSGVAGESEQYF
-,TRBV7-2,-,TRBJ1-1,TGTGCCAGCAGCTTAATTCTAGGCGCAGCTTTCTTT,CASSLILGAAFF
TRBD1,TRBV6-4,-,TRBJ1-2,TGTGCCAGCAGTGACTCGGGGACAGGGGCTTACTATGGCTACACCTTC,CASSDSGTGAYYGYTF
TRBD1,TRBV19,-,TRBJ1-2,TGTGCCAGTGTCCCGGGACAGGGTGACTATGGCTACACCTTC,CASVPGQGDYGYTF
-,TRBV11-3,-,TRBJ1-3,TGTGCCAGCAGCTTAGATCACGCAGGGGAAACTGGAAACACCATATATTTT,CASSLDHAGETGNTIYF
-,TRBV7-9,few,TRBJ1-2,TGTTCCAGCAGCTTAGCGCGGGGCGGGTTCTCTAACTATGGCTACACCTTC,CSSSLARGGFSNYGYTF
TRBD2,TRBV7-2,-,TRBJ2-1,TGTGCCAGCAGCTTCCGGGAGGTAAATGAGCAGTTCTTC,CASSFREVNEQFF
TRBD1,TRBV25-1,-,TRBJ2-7,TGTGCCAGCAGTGAATTCCCGGGGACAGGGTCGACCTACGAGCAGTACTTC,CASSEFPGTGSTYEQYF
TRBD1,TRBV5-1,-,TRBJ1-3,TGCGCCAGCAGCGGGACAGGGCGATCTGGAAACACCATATATTTT,CASSGTGRSGNTIYF
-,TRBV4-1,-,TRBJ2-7,TGCGCCAGCAGCCAAGATAGTTGGGACACCTACGAGCAGTACTTC,CASSQDSWDTYEQYF
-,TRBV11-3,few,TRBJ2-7,TGTGCCAGCAGCTCGACAGACATCTACGAGCAGTACTTC,CASSSTDIYEQYF
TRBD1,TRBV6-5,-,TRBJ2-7,TGTGCCAGCAGTTGGGGACCTGGACAGGCTAACGAGCAGTACTTC,CASSWGPGQANEQYF
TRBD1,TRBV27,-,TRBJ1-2,TGTGCCAGCAGTTTCCTGGGACAGAACTATGGCTACACCTTC,CASSFLGQNYGYTF
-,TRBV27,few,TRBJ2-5,TGTGCCAGCAGTTTAGGCCCCGACGGGGAGACCCAGTACTTC,CASSLGPDGETQYF
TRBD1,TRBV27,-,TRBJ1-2,TGTGCCAGCAGTCCAGGTACAGGGGCTCTTAACTATGGCTACACCTTC,CASSPGTGALNYGYTF
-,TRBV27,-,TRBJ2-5,TGTGCCACCTCTGGGGGGGCGGCGAAGACCCAGTACTTC,CATSGGAAKTQYF
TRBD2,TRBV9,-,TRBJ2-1,TGTGCCAGCAGCGTAGGGACGGGAGGGCCGTATGAGCAGTTCTTC,CASSVGTGGPYEQFF
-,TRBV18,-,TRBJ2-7,TGTGCCAGCTCACCCTCGCTCAGGGTTCCCAACGAGCAGTACTTC,CASSPSLRVPNEQYF